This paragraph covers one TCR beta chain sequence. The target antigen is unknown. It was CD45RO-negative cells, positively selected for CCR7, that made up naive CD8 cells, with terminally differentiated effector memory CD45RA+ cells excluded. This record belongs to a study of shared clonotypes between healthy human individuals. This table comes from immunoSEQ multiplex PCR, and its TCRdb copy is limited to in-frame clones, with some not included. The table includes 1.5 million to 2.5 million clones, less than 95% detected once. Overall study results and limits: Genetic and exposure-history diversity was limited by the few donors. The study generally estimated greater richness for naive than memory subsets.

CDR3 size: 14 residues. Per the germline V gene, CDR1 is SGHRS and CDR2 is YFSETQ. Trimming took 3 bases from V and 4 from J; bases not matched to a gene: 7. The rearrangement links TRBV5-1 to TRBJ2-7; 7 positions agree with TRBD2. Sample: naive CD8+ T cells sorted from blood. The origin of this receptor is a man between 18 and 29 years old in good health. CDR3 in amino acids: CASSWEGPGYEQYF. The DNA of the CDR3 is TGCGCCAGCAGCTGGGAGGGGCCAGGGTACGAGCAGTACTTC.